Listed here is a single T cell receptor (beta chain). No antigen is known for it. This entry is derived from a study of T cell responses to AZD1222 COVID-19 vaccine. Whole-study findings and limits: Females made up more of the donors, who were largely white British, and clonal diversity may have come out too low. CD4 TCRs associated with vaccination spanned spike, dominating at 160-218 and 743-854. Reportedly, nearly half of unique spike TCRs recognized epitopes outside B.1.351/B.1.1.7 mutations.

Sequencing used immunoSEQ multiplex PCR; TCRdb keeps in-frame clones, though not all of them. The table shows 130,000 to 150,000 clones, with more than 70% occurring only once. V lost 3 bases to trimming and J lost 3 bases; unmatched junction nucleotides: 8. This CDR3 comprises 15 residues. Germline CDR1 and CDR2: SGDLS and YYNGEE. Samples with a second dose at about 4 or about 12 weeks were pooled together. The sequencing used peripheral blood, collected 28 days after the second AZD1222 dose. This clonotype was sampled from an adult who received the AZD1222 COVID-19 vaccine. The chain has TRBV9 and TRBJ2-7, with 8 bases identical to TRBD2. The CDR3 is CASSAASGSSYEQYF. The DNA for the CDR3 is TGTGCCAGCAGCGCAGCGAGCGGGAGCAGCTACGAGCAGTACTTC.